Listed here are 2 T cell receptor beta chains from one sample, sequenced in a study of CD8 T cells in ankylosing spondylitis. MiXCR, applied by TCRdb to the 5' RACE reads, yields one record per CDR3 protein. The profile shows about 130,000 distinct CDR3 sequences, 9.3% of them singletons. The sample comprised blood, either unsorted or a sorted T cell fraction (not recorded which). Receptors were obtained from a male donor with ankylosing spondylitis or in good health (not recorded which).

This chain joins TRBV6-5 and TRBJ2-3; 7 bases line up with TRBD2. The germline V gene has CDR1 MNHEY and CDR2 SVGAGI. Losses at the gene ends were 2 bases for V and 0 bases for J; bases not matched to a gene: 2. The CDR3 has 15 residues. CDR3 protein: CASSYEGGSTDTQYF. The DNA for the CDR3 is TGTGCCAGCAGTTACGAGGGAGGGAGCACAGATACGCAGTATTTT.

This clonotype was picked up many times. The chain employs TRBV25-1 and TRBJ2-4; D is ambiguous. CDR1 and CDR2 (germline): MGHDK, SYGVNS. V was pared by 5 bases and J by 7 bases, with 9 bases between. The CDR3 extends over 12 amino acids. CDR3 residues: CASSSILNIQYF. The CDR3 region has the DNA TGTGCCAGCAGTTCCATCCTGAACATTCAGTACTTC.